Listed here are 30 T cell receptor beta chains from one sample, sequenced in a study of shared clonotypes between healthy human individuals. Terminally differentiated effector memory CD45RA+ cells were excluded by CCR7 positive selection of CD45RO-negative cells. Here immunoSEQ multiplex PCR was the method, and the copy in TCRdb shows in-frame clones only, minus some. The table has more than 550,000 clones, about 90% seen once. The sequencing input was naive CD8+ T cells sorted from blood. These receptors all stem from a man between 25 and 39 years old in good health.

This clone was observed a single time. The CDR3 bases are TGTGCCAGCAGACCTATTAGGGGACACCAAGCCTACGAGCAGTACTTC. Translation: CASRPIRGHQAYEQYF. The chain recombines TRBV11-2 with TRBJ2-7, with D possibly matching TRBD1 (6 bases). The CDR3 extends over 16 amino acids. With 6 bases removed from V and 2 bases from J, the gap between germline ends came to 20 bases. Germline CDR1 is SGHAT and CDR2 is FQNNGV.

As regards this clone: The sample contains more than one DNA sequence encoding this CDR3. V usage is TRBV28 and J usage is TRBJ2-1; no reliable D call. The V end lost 2 bases, the J end lost 0 bases, and 5 bases lay between the germline ends. The CDR3 totals 14 residues. CDR1 is MDHEN, CDR2 SYDVKM, per germline. CDR3 sequence reads: CASSLLSSYNEQFF. Here the CDR3 DNA reads TGTGCCAGCAGTTTACTAAGCTCCTACAATGAGCAGTTCTTC.

The chain joins TRBV5-4 to TRBJ2-7; D not certain. Germline-derived CDR1 and CDR2 are SGHNT and YYREEE (reference sequence). With 0 bases removed from V and 6 bases from J, the gap between germline ends came to 7 bases. The CDR3 loop spans 12 amino acids. The CDR3 region has the DNA TGTGCCAGCAGCTTGGTGACGTCCGAGCAGTACTTC. Its protein product is CASSLVTSEQYF. Filled out from reference TRBV5-4 and TRBJ2-7, the complete variable domain reads ETGVTQSPTHLIKTRGQQVTLRCSSQSGHNTVSWYQQALGQGPQFIFQYYREEENGRGNFPPRFSGLQFPNYSSELNVNALELDDSALYLCASSLVTSEQYFGPGTRLTVT.

V is TRBV4-2 and J is TRBJ1-2, with D unresolved. CDR1 LGHNA and CDR2 YNFKEQ come from the germline V gene. Trimming cost V 0 bases and J 3 bases, with 8 bases left between them. The CDR3 sequence is 14 residues long. The CDR3 region has the DNA TGTGCCAGCAGCCAAGATCGGGCAGACTATGGCTACACCTTC. Translated: CASSQDRADYGYTF.

The rearrangement uses TRBV27 and TRBJ2-7, with unresolved D. V was trimmed by 2 bases and J by 2 bases, leaving 13 bases between them. This CDR3 is built from 15 residues. Per germline, CDR1 MNHEY and CDR2 SMNVEV (reference sequence). As DNA, the CDR3 is TGTGCCAGCAGTTTAAGGTGGGGTCTCACCTACGAGCAGTACTTC. It translates to CASSLRWGLTYEQYF.

The rearrangement uses TRBV11-2 and TRBJ2-7; possibly TRBD2 for D (5 bases). Looked up from germline, CDR1 is SGHAT and CDR2 is FQNNGV. The CDR3 contains 12 residues. V dropped 6 bases and J dropped 5 bases, with 11 bases sitting between them. The CDR3 spells CASREALHEQYF. The CDR3 DNA follows: TGTGCCAGCAGGGAGGCGCTCCACGAGCAGTACTTC.

The V call is TRBV30, the J call TRBJ1-1; D not certain. V was shortened by 0 bases and J by 1 base, with 9 bases between the two germline ends. The CDR3 covers 14 residues. Germline V gene sequence: CDR1 GTSNPN, CDR2 SVGIG (reference sequence). CDR3 in amino acids: CAWSVDSRNTEAFF. The DNA of the CDR3 is TGTGCCTGGAGTGTAGACTCTAGGAACACTGAAGCTTTCTTT. The variable domain in full, completed from reference TRBV30 and TRBJ1-1, reads SQTIHQWPATLVQPVGSPLSLECTVEGTSNPNLYWYRQAAGRGLQLLFYSVGIGQISSEVPQNLSASRPQDRQFILSSKKLLLSDSGFYLCAWSVDSRNTEAFFGQGTRLTVV.

The sample holds a few counts of this clone. V usage is TRBV6-5 and J usage is TRBJ2-7; the match to TRBD1 covers 8 bases. Germline CDR1 and CDR2: MNHEY and SVGAGI. The V gene end was trimmed by 4 bases and the J gene end by 3 bases; junction bases not matched to a gene: 8. The CDR3 covers 15 residues. For the CDR3, the DNA is TGTGCCAGCAGTTCAACGGACAGGGAGCTCTACGAGCAGTACTTC. Translated: CASSSTDRELYEQYF.

J is TRBJ2-7 and V is TRBV27, with 8 bases lining up with TRBD2. The length of the CDR3 is 14 residues. The V segment lost 5 bases and the J segment 2 bases; nucleotides outside the gene matches: 5. Germline CDR1 and CDR2: MNHEY and SMNVEV (reference sequence). The CDR3 here is CASSLRLAPYEQYF. In nucleotides, the CDR3 is TGTGCCAGCAGTCTTAGACTAGCGCCCTACGAGCAGTACTTC.

This clone was seen once. This chain links TRBV29-1 with TRBJ2-3; 10 bases map to TRBD2. The CDR3 is 16 residues long. From germline, CDR1 is SQVTM and CDR2 ANQGSEA. V lost 3 bases to trimming and J lost 5 bases; unmatched junction nucleotides: 11. As DNA, the CDR3 is TGCAGCGTTGACCACAGCGGGAGGGACGAGGAAGATACGCAGTATTTT. It encodes CSVDHSGRDEEDTQYF.

V usage is TRBV28 and J usage is TRBJ2-1; 10 nucleotides align to TRBD2. The CDR3 length is 18 residues. The ends lost 4 bases at V and 7 bases at J; junction bases unmatched: 16. Germline lookup yields CDR1 MDHEN and CDR2 SYDVKM. CDR3 nucleotide sequence: TGTGCCAGCAGTTCTTGGACTAGCGGCCGTCCGTGGAATAATGAGCAGTTCTTC. This gives the protein CASSSWTSGRPWNNEQFF. The whole variable domain, remainder taken from reference TRBV28 and TRBJ2-1, is DVKVTQSSRYLVKRTGEKVFLECVQDMDHENMFWYRQDPGLGLRLIYFSYDVKMKEKGDIPEGYSVSREKKERFSLILESASTNQTSMYLCASSSWTSGRPWNNEQFFGPGTRLTVL.

The table lists this clone with a few counts. V and J are TRBV4-3 and TRBJ1-5; D gene unclear. The CDR3 length is 16 residues. V was shortened by 0 bases and J by 2 bases, with 11 bases between the two germline ends. CDR1 is LGHNA, CDR2 YSLEER, per germline. This CDR3 is CASSQDRRQGNQPQHF. CDR3 bases: TGCGCCAGCAGCCAAGATCGTCGGCAGGGCAATCAGCCCCAGCATTTT.

The chain is built from TRBV5-5 and TRBJ1-2, with D unclear. Trimming removed 1 base at V and 0 bases at J, with 10 bases between. Germline V CDR1 and CDR2: SGHKS, YYEKEE (reference sequence). CDR3 size: 15 residues. The CDR3 coding sequence is TGTGCCAGCAGCTTGTTCGACCTGCCTAACTATGGCTACACCTTC. This sequence encodes CASSLFDLPNYGYTF.

J is TRBJ2-7 and V is TRBV27; 8 nucleotides line up with TRBD1. CDR1 and CDR2 (germline): MNHEY, SMNVEV (reference sequence). V was pared by 4 bases and J by 4 bases, with 6 bases of the junction left unmatched. The CDR3 totals 14 residues. The CDR3 nucleotides are TGTGCCAGCAGTTCGAACAGGGGGGTGTACGAGCAGTACTTC. Its translation is CASSSNRGVYEQYF.

This rearrangement joins TRBV29-1 to TRBJ2-7; no clear D gene. Germline V CDR1 and CDR2: SQVTM, ANQGSEA. Trimming took 3 bases from V and 3 from J, leaving 15 bases between them. The CDR3 is made up of 14 amino acids. In nucleotides, the CDR3 is TGCAGCGTTGAGCACTGGGTTTCCTGCTACGAGCAGTACTTC. As protein: CSVEHWVSCYEQYF.

Remarks on this clone: Its ends do not fully match the called genes, so a read error is possible. CDR3 sequence reads: CSSSLDDSGFYGYTF. The CDR3 DNA reads TGCTCCAGCAGCTTGGATGATTCAGGGTTCTATGGCTACACCTTC. The genes are TRBV5-1 and TRBJ1-2; TRBD1 is a possible D gene (5 bases). The CDR3 is 15 residues long. Looked up from germline, CDR1 is SGHRS and CDR2 is YFSETQ.

This clone was recorded only once. The chain recombines TRBV7-6 with TRBJ2-7; 10 nucleotides align to TRBD1. This CDR3 has 20 residues. V dropped 4 bases and J dropped 2; count of bases not matched to a gene: 20. The germline CDR1 and CDR2 sequences are SGHVS and FNYEAQ. This chain's CDR3 is CASSYTPAGTGAKPPYEQYF. The CDR3 region has the DNA TGTGCCAGCAGCTACACACCAGCCGGGACAGGGGCAAAGCCACCCTACGAGCAGTACTTC.

The chain couples TRBV29-1 to TRBJ2-1, with 12 nucleotides matching TRBD2. J gave up 7 bases and V 6 bases, and 4 bases lay outside the gene matches. CDR3 length equals 13 residues. Germline CDR1 and CDR2: SQVTM and ANQGSEA. The CDR3 coding sequence is TGCAGCGTACGACTAGCGGGAGTTAATGAGCAGTTCTTC. Translating it yields CSVRLAGVNEQFF.

The genes are TRBV5-6 and TRBJ2-7; tentative D call: TRBD2 (5 bases). The CDR3 contains 14 residues. The germline V gene encodes CDR1 SGHDT and CDR2 YYEEEE. The germline V and J ends were trimmed by 0 bases and 4 bases, with 11 bases remaining between them. The CDR3 here is CASSLGLKMYEQYF. In DNA form, the CDR3 reads TGTGCCAGCAGCTTGGGACTAAAAATGTACGAGCAGTACTTC.

This sequence joins TRBV10-1 and TRBJ2-7; D is undetermined. The CDR3 covers 14 residues. Per germline, CDR1 WNHNN and CDR2 SYGVQD (reference sequence). V was trimmed by 3 bases and J by 0 bases, leaving 9 bases between them. The DNA for the CDR3 is TGCGCCAGCAGTGAAACGGTTAGCTCCTACGAGCAGTACTTC. Protein sequence: CASSETVSSYEQYF.

The chain joins TRBV11-2 to TRBJ1-2; perhaps TRBD1 as D (5 bases). Trimming left V 7 bases short and J 6 bases short, with 15 bases between. Germline V gene data show CDR1 as SGHAT and CDR2 as FQNNGV. The CDR3 loop spans 13 amino acids. The chain's CDR3 is CASNPPTGNGYTF. The DNA of the CDR3 is TGTGCCAGCAACCCACCAACAGGAAATGGCTACACCTTC.

As concerns this clone: Compared with germline, one end of the junction differs, possibly owing to a read error. The chain uses TRBV7-7 and TRBJ2-7; D is possibly TRBD2 (5 bases). The CDR3 is 15 amino acids. Germline CDR1 and CDR2: SSHAT and FNYEAQ (reference sequence). For the CDR3, the DNA is TGTGCTAGCAGCTTAGACCGCGGGCCCTCCTACGAGCAGTACTTC. This codes for CASSLDRGPSYEQYF. The full variable domain, in which reference TRBV7-7 and TRBJ2-7 provide the parts outside the CDR3, is GAGVSQSPRYKVTKRGQDVTLRCDPISSHATLYWYQQALGQGPEFLTYFNYEAQPDKSGLPSDRFSAERPEGSISTLTIQRTEQRDSAMYRCASSLDRGPSYEQYFGPGTRLTVT.

The chain has TRBV11-2 and TRBJ2-2; TRBD1 agrees at 7 bases. The CDR3 has 15 residues. V lost 5 bases and J lost 3; bases outside the gene matches: 6. CDR1 and CDR2 (germline): SGHAT, FQNNGV. The CDR3 sequence: CASSRLTGHTGELFF. The CDR3 DNA follows: TGTGCCAGCAGCCGCCTGACAGGGCACACCGGGGAGCTGTTTTTT.

The genes are TRBV18 and TRBJ1-5; D gene uncertain. The V and J ends lost 3 bases and 0 bases respectively, with 9 bases between them. In germline, CDR1 is KGHSH, CDR2 LQKENI. This CDR3 has 15 amino acids. The CDR3 sequence: CASSPKGFSNQPQHF. DNA of the CDR3: TGTGCCAGCTCACCGAAAGGGTTTAGCAATCAGCCCCAGCATTTT.

The V call is TRBV11-2, the J call TRBJ2-3, with a tentative D call TRBD1 (6 bases). V lost 8 bases, J lost 2 bases, and 17 bases lay in between. Germline V CDR1 and CDR2: SGHAT, FQNNGV. The CDR3 is 15 amino acids. CDR3 sequence: CASPPGRGITDTQYF. The DNA for the CDR3 is TGTGCCAGCCCCCCCGGCAGGGGAATCACAGATACGCAGTATTTT.

The rearrangement uses TRBV11-2 and TRBJ2-7; tentative D call: TRBD2 (6 bases). The CDR3 totals 11 residues. CDR1 SGHAT and CDR2 FQNNGV come from the germline V gene. The V and J ends lost 0 bases and 12 bases respectively, with 9 bases between them. The CDR3 protein is CASSLDGGAYF. CDR3 coding DNA: TGTGCCAGCAGCTTAGACGGCGGGGCGTACTTC.

The chain carries TRBV27 and TRBJ2-7; no definite D call. CDR1 and CDR2 (germline): MNHEY, SMNVEV (reference sequence). The length of the CDR3 is 14 residues. Trimming pared 4 bases from V and 5 bases from J, leaving 15 bases between. In DNA form, the CDR3 reads TGTGCCAGCAGTTCAAGAGAATTTCTGGACGAGCAGTACTTC. Translated, it gives CASSSREFLDEQYF.

The genes are TRBV27 and TRBJ2-7; D is perhaps TRBD2 (6 bases). Trimming removed 6 bases from V and 3 bases from J, with 15 bases in between. The CDR3 has 14 residues. Germline lookup yields CDR1 MNHEY and CDR2 SMNVEV (reference sequence). DNA of the CDR3: TGTGCCAGCAGCACCAATCCGACTAGCTACGAGCAGTACTTC. Its protein product is CASSTNPTSYEQYF.

The rearrangement uses TRBV28 and TRBJ2-2, with D possibly TRBD1 on 5 matching bases. The ends were cut back, 11 bases at V and 4 bases at J, with 20 bases in the middle. Germline V gene data show CDR1 as MDHEN and CDR2 as SYDVKM. The CDR3 totals 15 residues. CDR3 amino acids: CAAETRTRSTGELFF. CDR3 nucleotide sequence: TGTGCCGCGGAAACCAGGACACGAAGCACCGGGGAGCTGTTTTTT.

The chain links TRBV27 to TRBJ2-1, with D perhaps matching TRBD2 (5 bases). Germline CDR1 reads MNHEY; CDR2 reads SMNVEV (reference sequence). Trimming removed 5 bases at V and 9 bases at J, with 20 bases between. The CDR3 has 15 amino acids. The DNA for the CDR3 is TGTGCCAGCAGTACTGTCCCAGCGGACCGACGTGAGCAGTTCTTC. Protein product: CASSTVPADRREQFF.